There are a few counts of the clone carrying this TCR beta chain. The record originates from a study of cytomegalovirus exposure and HLA in healthy donors. The PCR contained 60 Vbeta and 13 Jbeta primers. The table came from immunoSEQ multiplex PCR; TCRdb's copy has only in-frame clones and leaves some out. There are about 160,000 clones in the sample; about 80% occur only once, and roughly 2% lies in the top ten. The CDR3 spans 14 residues. Looked up from germline, CDR1 is SGHRS and CDR2 is YFSETQ. The V end was cut by 1 base, the J end by 2 bases, with 9 bases between. This chain joins TRBV5-1 and TRBJ1-2; D remains ambiguous. This receptor was taken from a female donor in good health and CMV-seronegative. The sample taken for sequencing was PBMCs. The CDR3 region is CASSLTDGNYGYTF. The CDR3 nucleotides read TGCGCCAGCAGCTTGACAGACGGAAACTATGGCTACACCTTC. The complete variable domain, with remaining parts taken from reference TRBV5-1 and TRBJ1-2, reads KAGVTQTPRYLIKTRGQQVTLSCSPISGHRSVSWYQQTPGQGLQFLFEYFSETQRNKGNFPGRFSGRQFSNSRSEMNVSTLELGDSALYLCASSLTDGNYGYTFGSGTRLTVV.